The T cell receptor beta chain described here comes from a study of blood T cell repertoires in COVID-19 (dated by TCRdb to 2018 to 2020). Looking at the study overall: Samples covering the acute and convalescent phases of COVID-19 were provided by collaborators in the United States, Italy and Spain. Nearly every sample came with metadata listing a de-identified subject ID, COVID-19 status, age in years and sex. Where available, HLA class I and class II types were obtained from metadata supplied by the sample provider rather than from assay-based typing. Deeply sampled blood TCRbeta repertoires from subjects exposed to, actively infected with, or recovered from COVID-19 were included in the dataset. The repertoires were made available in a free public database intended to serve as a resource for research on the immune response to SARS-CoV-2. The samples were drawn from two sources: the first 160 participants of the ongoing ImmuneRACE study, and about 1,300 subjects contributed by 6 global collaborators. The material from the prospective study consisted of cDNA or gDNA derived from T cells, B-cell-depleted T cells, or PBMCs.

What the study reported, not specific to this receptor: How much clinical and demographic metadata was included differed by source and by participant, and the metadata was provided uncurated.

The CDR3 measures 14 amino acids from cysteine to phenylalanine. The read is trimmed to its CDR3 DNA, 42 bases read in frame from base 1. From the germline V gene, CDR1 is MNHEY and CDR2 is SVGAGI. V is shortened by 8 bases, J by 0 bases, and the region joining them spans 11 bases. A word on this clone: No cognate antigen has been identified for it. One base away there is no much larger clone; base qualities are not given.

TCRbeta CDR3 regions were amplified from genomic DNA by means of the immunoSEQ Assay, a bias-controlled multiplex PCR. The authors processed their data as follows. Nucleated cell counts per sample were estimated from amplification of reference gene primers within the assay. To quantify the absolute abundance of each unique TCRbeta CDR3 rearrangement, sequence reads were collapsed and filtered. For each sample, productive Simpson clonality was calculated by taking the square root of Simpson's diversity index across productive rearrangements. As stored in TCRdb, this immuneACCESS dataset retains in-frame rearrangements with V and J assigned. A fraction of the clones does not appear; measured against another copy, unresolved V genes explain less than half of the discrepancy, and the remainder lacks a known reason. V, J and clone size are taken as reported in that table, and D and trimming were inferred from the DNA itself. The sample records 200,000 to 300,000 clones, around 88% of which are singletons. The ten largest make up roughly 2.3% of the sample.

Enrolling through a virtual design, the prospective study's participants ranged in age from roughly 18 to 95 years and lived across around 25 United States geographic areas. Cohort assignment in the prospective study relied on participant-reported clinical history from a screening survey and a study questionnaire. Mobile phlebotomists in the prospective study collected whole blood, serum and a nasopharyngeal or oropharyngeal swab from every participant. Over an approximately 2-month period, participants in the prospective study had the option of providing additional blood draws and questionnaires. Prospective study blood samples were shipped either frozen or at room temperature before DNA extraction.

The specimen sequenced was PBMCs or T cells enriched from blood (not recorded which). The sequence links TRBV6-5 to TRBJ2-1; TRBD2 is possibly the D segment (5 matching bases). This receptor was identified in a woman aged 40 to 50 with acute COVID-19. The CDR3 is CASRSTSSYNEQFF. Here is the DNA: TGTGCCAGCCGCTCCACTAGCTCCTACAATGAGCAGTTCTTC.